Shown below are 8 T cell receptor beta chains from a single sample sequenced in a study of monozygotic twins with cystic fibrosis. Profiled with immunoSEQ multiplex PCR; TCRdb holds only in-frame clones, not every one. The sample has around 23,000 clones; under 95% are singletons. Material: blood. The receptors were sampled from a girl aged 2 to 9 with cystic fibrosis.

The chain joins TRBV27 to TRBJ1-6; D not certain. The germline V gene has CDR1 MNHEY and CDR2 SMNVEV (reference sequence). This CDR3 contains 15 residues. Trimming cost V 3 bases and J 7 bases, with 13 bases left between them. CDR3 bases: TGTGCCAGCAGTTTCACGGGCCCCACGAATTCACCCCTCCACTTT. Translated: CASSFTGPTNSPLHF.

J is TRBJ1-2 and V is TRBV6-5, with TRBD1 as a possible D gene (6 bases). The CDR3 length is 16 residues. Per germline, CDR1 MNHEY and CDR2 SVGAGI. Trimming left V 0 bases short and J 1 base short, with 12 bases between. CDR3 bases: TGTGCCAGCAGTTACTCGGGGGGGGGCCATAACTATGGCTACACCTTC. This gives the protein CASSYSGGGHNYGYTF.

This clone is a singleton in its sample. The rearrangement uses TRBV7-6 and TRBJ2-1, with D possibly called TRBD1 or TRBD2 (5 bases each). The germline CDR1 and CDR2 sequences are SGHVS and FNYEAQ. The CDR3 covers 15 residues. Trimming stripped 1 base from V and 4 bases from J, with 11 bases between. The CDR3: CASSLVGERYNEQFF. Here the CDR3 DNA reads TGTGCCAGCAGCTTAGTGGGGGAACGATACAATGAGCAGTTCTTC.

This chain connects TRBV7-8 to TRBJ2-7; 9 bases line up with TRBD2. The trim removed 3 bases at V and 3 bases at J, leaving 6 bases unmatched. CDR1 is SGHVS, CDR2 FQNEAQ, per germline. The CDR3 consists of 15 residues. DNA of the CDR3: TGTGCCAGCAGCTTCCAACTAGCGGGTAGCTACGAGCAGTACTTC. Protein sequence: CASSFQLAGSYEQYF.

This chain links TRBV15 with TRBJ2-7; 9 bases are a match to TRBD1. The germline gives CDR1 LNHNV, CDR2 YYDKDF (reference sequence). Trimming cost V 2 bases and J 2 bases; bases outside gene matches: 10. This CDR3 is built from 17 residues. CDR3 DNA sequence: TGTGCCACCAGCAGATTACAGGGGGCGCGAATCCCCTACGAGCAGTACTTC. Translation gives CATSRLQGARIPYEQYF.

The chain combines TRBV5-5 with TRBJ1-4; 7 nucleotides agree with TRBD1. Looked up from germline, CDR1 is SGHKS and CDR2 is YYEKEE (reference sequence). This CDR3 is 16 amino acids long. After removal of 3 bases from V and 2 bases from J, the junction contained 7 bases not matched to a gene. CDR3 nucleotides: TGTGCCAGCAGCTCAGGGGGGTCGGCTACTAATGAAAAACTGTTTTTT. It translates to CASSSGGSATNEKLFF.

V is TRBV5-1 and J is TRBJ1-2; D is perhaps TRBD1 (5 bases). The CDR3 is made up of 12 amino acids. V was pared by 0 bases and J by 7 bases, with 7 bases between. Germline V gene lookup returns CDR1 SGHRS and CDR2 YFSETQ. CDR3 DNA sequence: TGCGCCAGCAGCTTGGACAGGCTTGGCTACACCTTC. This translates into CASSLDRLGYTF.

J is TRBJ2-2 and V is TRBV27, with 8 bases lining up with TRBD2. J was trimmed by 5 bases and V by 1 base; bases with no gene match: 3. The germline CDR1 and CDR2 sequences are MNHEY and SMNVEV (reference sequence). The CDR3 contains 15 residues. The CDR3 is CASSLWASGTGELFF. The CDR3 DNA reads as TGTGCCAGCAGTTTATGGGCTAGCGGGACCGGGGAGCTGTTTTTT.